These 30 T cell receptor beta chains were sequenced from one sample in a study of T cell repertoires in cytomegalovirus infection. Antigens of these TCRs are unknown. TCRdb re-called the reads through MiXCR, storing one row per CDR3 protein. The sample yields approximately 730,000 distinct CDR3 sequences, almost 30% seen once. Sequencing was performed on cultured CD8+ T cells from PBMCs, taken from culture after CMV antigen stimulation. The receptor source for this set is a human donor in good health (CMV status not recorded). Some clones in this sample may be carry-over from other donors' samples.

This clonotype was observed at least ten times. The chain carries TRBV7-2 and TRBJ2-3; the match to TRBD1 covers 7 bases. With V trimmed by 3 bases and J by 3 bases, 9 bases remained unmatched. The CDR3 length is 16 residues. Germline V CDR1 and CDR2: SGHTA, FQGNSA. CDR3 in DNA: TGTGCCAGCAGCTTCCCGGACTCAGGGGGAACAGATACGCAGTATTTT. It encodes CASSFPDSGGTDTQYF.

V is TRBV19 and J is TRBJ2-5; D unclear. The CDR3 is 11 amino acids. V lost 4 bases to trimming and J lost 5 bases, with 5 bases between them. Per the germline V gene, CDR1 is LNHDA and CDR2 is SQIVND (reference sequence). The CDR3 DNA is TGTGCCAGTAGTAATCTGGAGACCCAGTACTTC. This gives the protein CASSNLETQYF.

This chain connects TRBV7-9 to TRBJ2-7; D gene uncertain. This CDR3 has 15 residues. V was clipped by 1 base and J by 2 bases, with 12 bases between them. The germline CDR1 and CDR2 sequences are SEHNR and FQNEAQ (reference sequence). CDR3 sequence reads: CASSLEWAGAYEQYF. The CDR3 DNA sequence: TGTGCCAGCAGCTTAGAGTGGGCAGGAGCCTACGAGCAGTACTTC.

The J gene is TRBJ2-7, the V gene TRBV7-6; D possibly matches TRBD1 or TRBD2 (5 bases each). The germline CDR1 and CDR2 sequences are SGHVS and FNYEAQ. Between the trimmed V and J ends, which lost 5 bases and 7 bases, there was a span of 33 bases. The CDR3 is 19 residues long. This CDR3 reads CASSRFSLSRDGEFGEQYF. In DNA form, the CDR3 reads TGTGCCAGCAGCCGATTTTCACTAAGTAGGGACGGGGAGTTTGGAGAGCAGTACTTC.

A few counts support this clonotype. The rearrangement joins TRBV11-2 to TRBJ2-2; D possibly corresponds to TRBD2 (6 bases). V was shortened by 5 bases and J by 4 bases, with 14 bases between the two germline ends. The CDR3 totals 15 residues. CDR1 is SGHAT, CDR2 FQNNGV, per germline. CDR3: CASSQRGSGTGELFF. CDR3 DNA: TGTGCCAGCAGCCAACGGGGGTCTGGCACCGGGGAGCTGTTTTTT.

This clonotype was counted at least ten times. The chain has TRBV7-6 and TRBJ2-7; 10 bases agree with TRBD1. The CDR3 contains 15 residues. CDR1 is SGHVS, CDR2 FNYEAQ, per germline. Trimming removed 5 bases from V and 3 bases from J; junction bases left unmatched: 7. The CDR3 DNA follows: TGTGCCAGCAGCCTGACAGGGGGCTGGAGCTACGAGCAGTACTTC. Its protein product is CASSLTGGWSYEQYF.

This clonotype turned up a few times. The chain uses TRBV27 and TRBJ2-1, with unresolved D. CDR3 size: 14 residues. Germline lookup yields CDR1 MNHEY and CDR2 SMNVEV (reference sequence). Trimming left V 6 bases short and J 5 bases short, with 14 bases between. In DNA, the CDR3 is TGTGCCAGCAGGCCTGACATTGTCAACAATGAGCAGTTCTTC. It is translated as CASRPDIVNNEQFF.

This clonotype came up a few times. The chain uses TRBV7-6 and TRBJ2-1; 10 nucleotides align to TRBD2. Trimming cost V 6 bases and J 0 bases; bases outside gene matches: 14. Germline CDR1 is SGHVS and CDR2 is FNYEAQ. The length of the CDR3 is 19 residues. CDR3 coding DNA: TGTGCCAGCAGTTACCCAGCGGGGGGGTTCTTTAGCTCCTACAATGAGCAGTTCTTC. Translated: CASSYPAGGFFSSYNEQFF. Looking up the rest from reference TRBV7-6 and TRBJ2-1 gives the full variable domain: GAGVSQSPRYKVTKRGQDVALRCDPISGHVSLYWYRQALGQGPEFLTYFNYEAQQDKSGLPNDRFSAERPEGSISTLTIQRTEQRDSAMYRCASSYPAGGFFSSYNEQFFGPGTRLTVL.

This clonotype appeared a few times. This chain links TRBV18 with TRBJ1-6; 10 bases agree with TRBD1. Germline assignment: CDR1 KGHSH and CDR2 LQKENI. The ends lost 3 bases at V and 6 bases at J; junction bases unmatched: 5. The CDR3 consists of 16 residues. In nucleotides, the CDR3 is TGTGCCAGCTCACCCGGGACAGGGGTCGGTAATTCACCCCTCCACTTT. Translated: CASSPGTGVGNSPLHF.

This clonotype was observed a handful of times. The rearrangement links TRBV4-1 to TRBJ1-4, with 8 nucleotides matching TRBD1. CDR3 length: 16 amino acids. CDR1 MGHRA and CDR2 YSYEKL come from the germline V gene. With 3 bases clipped from V and 4 bases from J, the junction kept 7 bases outside the gene matches. Written as DNA, the CDR3 is TGCGCCAGCAGCCAGGGACAGGAGTATAATAATGAAAAACTGTTTTTT. Amino acids: CASSQGQEYNNEKLFF.

The V call is TRBV6-2 or TRBV6-3, the J call TRBJ2-5, with 12 nucleotides matching TRBD2. The CDR3 is 15 amino acids. CDR1 MNHEY and CDR2 SVGEGT come from the germline V gene. V lost 1 base and J lost 3; bases outside the gene matches: 0. CDR3: CASSYWTSGEETQYF. For the CDR3, the DNA is TGTGCCAGCAGTTACTGGACTAGCGGGGAAGAGACCCAGTACTTC.

The chain links TRBV6-5 to TRBJ2-3; no clear D. The V gene's germline CDR1 is MNHEY and CDR2 SVGAGI. V shed 0 bases and J shed 4 bases, with 8 bases lying between them. The CDR3 consists of 14 residues. CDR3 in amino acids: CASSYSRLADTQYF. The DNA of the CDR3 is TGTGCCAGCAGTTACTCTCGTCTGGCAGATACGCAGTATTTT.

In this sample, this clonotype turned up many times. The chain uses TRBV7-6 and TRBJ2-2; 7 bases map to TRBD1. With 4 bases clipped from V and 8 bases from J, the junction kept 13 bases outside the gene matches. CDR1 and CDR2 (germline): SGHVS, FNYEAQ. The CDR3 length is 16 residues. CDR3 loop: CASSSDRTGGLGELFF. In nucleotides, the CDR3 is TGTGCCAGCAGCTCGGACAGGACCGGAGGTCTGGGGGAGCTGTTTTTT.

Worth noting for this clonotype: The junction and the germline gene differ at one end; a read error may be behind it. The V call is TRBV7-8, the J call TRBJ1-5; D unresolved. The germline V gene encodes CDR1 SGHVS and CDR2 FQNEAQ. The length of the CDR3 is 15 residues. The CDR3 loop is CASSLGTGSNQHQHF. For the CDR3, the DNA is TGTGCCAGCAGCTTAGGTACCGGCAGTAATCAGCACCAGCATTTT. Variable domain in full (rest from reference TRBV7-8 and TRBJ1-5): GAGVSQSPRYKVAKRGQDVALRCDPISGHVSLFWYQQALGQGPEFLTYFQNEAQLDKSGLPSDRFFAERPEGSVSTLKIQRTQQEDSAVYLCASSLGTGSNQHQHFGDGTRLSIL.

Ten or more counts support this clonotype. The chain has TRBV7-2 and TRBJ2-7; 14 nucleotides agree with TRBD2. This CDR3 spans 19 amino acids. J lost 7 bases, V lost 5 bases, and 19 bases had no gene match. Per the germline V gene, CDR1 is SGHTA and CDR2 is FQGNSA. The CDR3 protein is CASSLLAGPRLAGGGEQYV. DNA for the CDR3: TGTGCCAGCAGCCTCCTGGCCGGACCTCGACTAGCGGGGGGGGGAGAGCAGTACGTC.

The chain combines TRBV5-5 with TRBJ2-7; 10 bases agree with TRBD1. V lost 4 bases, J lost 3 bases, and 7 bases stayed unmatched. The CDR3 contains 15 residues. Germline-derived CDR1 and CDR2 are SGHKS and YYEKEE (reference sequence). CDR3 nucleotide sequence: TGTGCCAGCAGCAAGACAGGGGGCAATAGCTACGAGCAGTACGTC. It codes for CASSKTGGNSYEQYV.

The V call is TRBV11-2, the J call TRBJ1-1; D remains unclear. This CDR3 has 14 residues. CDR1 and CDR2 from the germline V gene are SGHAT and FQNNGV. V was clipped by 3 bases and J by 3 bases, with 11 bases between them. CDR3 DNA sequence: TGTGCCAGCAGCTTCACGCCGGAGGACACTGAAGCTTTCTTT. This encodes CASSFTPEDTEAFF.

This clonotype has a handful of counts. One junction end disagrees with the germline gene, perhaps due to a read error. The V gene is TRBV5-6, the J gene TRBJ2-1; either TRBD1 or TRBD2 may fit D (5 bases each). Germline assignment: CDR1 SGHDT and CDR2 YYEEEE. This CDR3 contains 13 residues. The CDR3 nucleotides read TGTGCCAGCACCTTGGGGGTCAGTAATGAGCAGTTCTTC. It is translated as CASTLGVSNEQFF.

This clonotype showed up just a few times. The V and J genes are TRBV19 and TRBJ1-5; D uncertain. Trimming cost V 5 bases and J 6 bases, with 11 bases left between them. The CDR3 loop spans 13 amino acids. The germline gives CDR1 LNHDA, CDR2 SQIVND (reference sequence). Written as DNA, the CDR3 is TGTGCCAGTAGTCCCCTGGGTGGTCAGCCCCAGCATTTT. Translated: CASSPLGGQPQHF.

Concerning this clonotype: It may be a read error: a sequence one base away is much more abundant. The chain recombines TRBV12-3 or TRBV12-4 with TRBJ2-5; D ambiguous. CDR3 size: 16 residues. For the CDR3, the DNA is TGTGCCAGCAGTTTTGTGGCAGGTCAAGCTCAAGAGACCCAGGACTTC. This gives the protein CASSFVAGQAQETQDF.

This clonotype was counted only a few times. The rearrangement joins TRBV27 to TRBJ1-5; D may be TRBD1 (5 bases). The CDR3 is 14 residues long. V was cut by 2 bases and J by 3 bases, with 8 bases left in between. The germline gives CDR1 MNHEY, CDR2 SMNVEV (reference sequence). The CDR3 loop reads CASSLIGVNQPQHF. The CDR3 DNA sequence: TGTGCCAGCAGTTTAATAGGGGTCAATCAGCCCCAGCATTTT.

This clonotype has only a few counts. V is TRBV11-2 and J is TRBJ2-1; D unresolved. V was pared by 8 bases and J by 6 bases, with 11 bases between. From germline, CDR1 is SGHAT and CDR2 FQNNGV. This CDR3 contains 12 residues. The CDR3 bases are TGTGCCAGCCTTCTCTCCGGCAATGAGCAGTTCTTC. Translated, it gives CASLLSGNEQFF.

This clonotype was picked up a small number of times. V usage is TRBV27 and J usage is TRBJ1-5; D remains ambiguous. Per the germline V gene, CDR1 is MNHEY and CDR2 is SMNVEV (reference sequence). V was cut by 3 bases and J by 6 bases, with 6 bases left in between. The length of the CDR3 is 12 residues. As DNA, the CDR3 is TGTGCCAGCAGTTTTCATGGTCAGCCCCAGCATTTT. Translated: CASSFHGQPQHF.

This clonotype came up a few times. This rearrangement joins TRBV12-5 to TRBJ1-4; TRBD1 matches at 7 bases. The germline V gene has CDR1 LGHNT and CDR2 FRNRAP. The CDR3 covers 16 residues. The V gene end was trimmed by 2 bases and the J gene end by 4 bases; junction bases not matched to a gene: 7. In DNA, the CDR3 is TGTGCTAGTGGTTTGACGAGGACAGGAATTAATGAAAAACTGTTTTTT. Protein product: CASGLTRTGINEKLFF.

This clonotype was seen only a few times. This chain links TRBV7-2 with TRBJ1-6; 7 nucleotides agree with TRBD1. Germline V lookup: CDR1 SGHTA, CDR2 FQGNSA. With 5 bases clipped from V and 10 bases from J, the junction kept 14 bases outside the gene matches. This CDR3 spans 16 amino acids. Written as DNA, the CDR3 is TGTGCCAGCAGCATTCAAGCGACAGGGTCCGGGTCACCCCTCCACTTT. Its protein product is CASSIQATGSGSPLHF.

This clonotype was picked up a small number of times. The chain employs TRBV12-3 or TRBV12-4 and TRBJ1-4; D perhaps matches TRBD1 (5 bases). The CDR3 has 14 amino acids. V shed 3 bases and J shed 8 bases, with 13 bases lying between them. Here the CDR3 reads CASSLGEEGEKLFF. CDR3 in DNA: TGTGCCAGCAGTTTGGGCGAGGAGGGGGAAAAACTGTTTTTT.

The chain recombines TRBV7-8 with TRBJ1-3; D unclear. This CDR3 contains 15 residues. Trimming removed 6 bases at V and 2 bases at J, with 14 bases between. CDR1 and CDR2 from the germline V gene are SGHVS and FQNEAQ. For the CDR3, the DNA is TGTGCCAGCAGTCCCCCGGAGGATCCTGGAAACACCATATATTTT. Its translation: CASSPPEDPGNTIYF.

The chain joins TRBV12-3 or TRBV12-4 to TRBJ2-3, with TRBD1 matching over 8 bases. There are 15 residues in the CDR3. With 7 bases clipped from V and 3 bases from J, the junction kept 9 bases outside the gene matches. The DNA of the CDR3 is TGTGCCAGCAAACTGGACAGGGCTTTTACAGATACGCAGTATTTT. It specifies CASKLDRAFTDTQYF.

V gene TRBV6-6 combines with J gene TRBJ1-3; D gene unclear. Trimming stripped 10 bases from V and 2 bases from J, with 6 bases between. The germline CDR1 and CDR2 sequences are MNHNY and SVGAGI (reference sequence). The CDR3 extends over 11 amino acids. The CDR3 is CATLAGNTIYF. CDR3 nucleotides: TGTGCCACCCTGGCTGGAAACACCATATATTTT.

This rearrangement joins TRBV27 to TRBJ2-2; D is ambiguous. CDR1 is MNHEY, CDR2 SMNVEV, per germline (reference sequence). V was trimmed by 10 bases and J by 1 base, leaving 10 bases between them. CDR3 size: 13 residues. The CDR3 sequence: CATLNQNTGELFF. CDR3 DNA sequence: TGTGCCACCTTGAACCAGAACACCGGGGAGCTGTTTTTT.